The clone carrying this T cell receptor (beta chain) has more than one count but fewer than ten. Antigen specificity is unknown. The sample belongs to a study of blood T cells in healthy people across ages. General study findings and limits: A roughly linear fall in TCR beta diversity per million T cells was seen with increasing age. Changes seen in expanded clonotypes were possibly confounded by donor CMV status left unknown. Naive CD4+ cells and diversity were both higher in long-lived donors than in aged donors.

CDR1 is SQVTM and CDR2 is ANQGSEA in the germline V gene. CDR3 size: 15 residues. Trimming at V came to 4 bases and at J to 4 bases, leaving 8 bases not matched to a gene. Using a J-beta primer mix together with a sample-barcoded 5' primer, a second PCR was run for roughly 7 to 12 cycles. TCRdb re-analysed the 5' RACE reads in MiXCR, keeping a single row per CDR3 protein. Here the sample spans some 1.5 million distinct CDR3 sequences, approximately 39% being singletons. Isolation of PBMCs gave at least 7 million cells per sample. The chain links TRBV29-1 to TRBJ2-3; 10 nucleotides match TRBD2. Sequenced sample: blood. This receptor was obtained from a woman in her late teens or twenties in good health. CDR3 DNA: TGCAGCGTTGCCGGGGTAGCGGGAGGTCCAGATACGCAGTATTTT. Encoded protein: CSVAGVAGGPDTQYF.